The T cell receptor (beta chain) described here comes from a study of human CD4 T cells and Enterobacteriaceae (dated by TCRdb to 2020 to 2021). Findings and caveats that apply to the study as a whole: The reactivity of ex vivo clonotypes was inferred solely through the matching of nucleotide sequences to CFSE-low cultures from the same donors. In ex vivo samples, clonotypes with broad cross-reactivity seemed more expanded than specific clonotypes, as 11 of 19 and about three fifths of the roughly 30 fell within the top 5%.

This clone was counted once. Its antigen remains unidentified. The sample holds no much larger clone one base away, and base qualities are not on file. The germline V gene gives CDR1 as SQVTM and CDR2 as ANQGSEA. Measured from the cysteine to the phenylalanine, the CDR3 is 14 residues long. Just CDR3 DNA is preserved here, 42 bases in frame from base 1. At the junction V is shortened by 7 bases and J by 3 bases; bases outside the gene matches: 6. Deep-level sequencing, with a detection sensitivity of one cell in 200,000, was applied to the ex vivo total memory CD4+ samples. The QIAamp DNA Micro Kit was used to extract genomic DNA from cell pellets, and spectrophotometry was used to check the DNA quantity and purity. The immunoSEQ multiplex PCR assay was used to amplify the TCR Vbeta CDR3 regions. The amplicons were sequenced on the Illumina HiSeq platform. Each retrieved sequence was 87 nucleotides long and included the CDR3 region. The source study handled its data this way. A clonotype was defined as a unique productive TCR Vbeta nucleotide sequence and was quantified by productive template frequency from ImmunoSEQ Analyzer V3.0. Expanded clonotypes were defined using a threshold set at the top 5th percentile of each repertoire ranked by frequency. Repertoire overlap was computed as Chao-Jaccard with the R package fossil and visualized by nonmetric multidimensional scaling with the R package MASS. TCRdb mirrors the immuneACCESS table, restricted to in-frame sequences. Some clones are absent from its copies; in checked studies, under half trace to an unresolved V gene, and the reason for the others is unknown. For V, J and clone size, that table is used; D and trimming come from the DNA. The sample contains some 30,000 clones, approximately 82% of them found a single time. The top ten clones comprise around 1.5% of the sample.

Memory CD4+ T cells, defined as all CD4+ cells other than CD45RA+CCR7+CD95- naive cells, were FACS-sorted on a FACSAria III to a purity of over 95%. Blood from healthy donors came from blood donation centers in Switzerland. Positive selection with CD4 and CD14 magnetic microbeads was used to enrich total CD4+ T cells and monocytes. CD8+, CD14+, CD16+, CD56+, CD19+ and CD25-bright cells were excluded prior to sorting. To assess in vivo expansion of bacteria-reactive clonotypes, total memory CD4+ T cells from two blood donors were sequenced directly ex vivo. Ficoll-Paque Plus was used to isolate peripheral blood mononuclear cells from donor blood.

This TCR came from a human donor in good health. The source material was memory CD4+ T cells from blood. In light of the paper, this sample's cell subset or site label describes: total memory CD4 T cells sorted directly ex vivo, unstimulated. This chain is built from TRBV29-1 and TRBJ2-2; TRBD1 fits 9 bases in the junction. The CDR3 reads as follows: CSAQTGGYTGELFF. The nucleotide sequence is TGCAGCGCCCAGACAGGGGGGTACACCGGGGAGCTGTTTTTT.